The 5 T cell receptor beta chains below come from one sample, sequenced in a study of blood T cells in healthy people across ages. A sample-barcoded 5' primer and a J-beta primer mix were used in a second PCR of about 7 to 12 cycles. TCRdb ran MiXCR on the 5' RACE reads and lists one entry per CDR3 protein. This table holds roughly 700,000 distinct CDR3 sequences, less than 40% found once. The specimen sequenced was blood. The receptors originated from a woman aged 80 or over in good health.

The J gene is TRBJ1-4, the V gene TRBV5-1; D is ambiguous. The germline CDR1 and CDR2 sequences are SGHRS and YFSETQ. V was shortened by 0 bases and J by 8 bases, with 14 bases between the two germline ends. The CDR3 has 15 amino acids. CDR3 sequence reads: CASSLDGSPGEKLFF. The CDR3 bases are TGCGCCAGCAGCTTGGATGGGTCACCCGGGGAAAAACTGTTTTTT.

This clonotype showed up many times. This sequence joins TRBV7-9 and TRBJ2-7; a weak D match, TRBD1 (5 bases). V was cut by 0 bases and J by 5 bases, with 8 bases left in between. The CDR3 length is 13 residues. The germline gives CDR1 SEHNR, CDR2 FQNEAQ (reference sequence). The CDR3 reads CASSLAQGHEQYF. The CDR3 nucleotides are TGTGCCAGCAGCTTAGCGCAGGGCCACGAGCAGTACTTC.

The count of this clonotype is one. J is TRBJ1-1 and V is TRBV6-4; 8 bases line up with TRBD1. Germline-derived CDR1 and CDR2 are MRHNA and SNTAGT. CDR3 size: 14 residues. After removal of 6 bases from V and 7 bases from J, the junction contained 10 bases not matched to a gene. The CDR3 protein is CASRPDRVKGEAFF. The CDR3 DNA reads TGTGCCAGCAGACCGGACAGGGTTAAGGGTGAAGCTTTCTTT.

DNA of the CDR3: TGTGCCACCAGCGACCGATATGAGCAGTTCTTC. It encodes CATSDRYEQFF. The chain couples TRBV15 to TRBJ2-1; no reliable D call. CDR3 length equals 11 residues. Trimming cost V 5 bases and J 8 bases, with 7 bases left between them. Germline V gene sequence: CDR1 LNHNV, CDR2 YYDKDF (reference sequence). Filled out from reference TRBV15 and TRBJ2-1, the complete variable domain reads DAMVIQNPRYQVTQFGKPVTLSCSQTLNHNVMYWYQQKSSQAPKLLFHYYDKDFNNEADTPDNFQSRRPNTSFCFLDIRSPGLGDTAMYLCATSDRYEQFFGPGTRLTVL.

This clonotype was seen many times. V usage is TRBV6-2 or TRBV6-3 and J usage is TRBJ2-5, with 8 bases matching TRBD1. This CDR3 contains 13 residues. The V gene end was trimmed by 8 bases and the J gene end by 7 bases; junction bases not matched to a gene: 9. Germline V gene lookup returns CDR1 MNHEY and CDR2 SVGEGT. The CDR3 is CASAGQGFGTQYF. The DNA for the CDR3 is TGTGCCAGCGCCGGACAGGGCTTTGGGACCCAGTACTTC.